Listed below are T cell receptor beta chains from one sample, sequenced in a study of cytomegalovirus exposure and HLA in healthy donors. The assay was immunoSEQ multiplex PCR, and TCRdb's table has in-frame clones only and misses some. The sample consists of roughly 110,000 clones, 70% to 80% of them appearing once. Sequencing was done on a sample of PBMCs. The receptor source for this set is a female donor in good health and CMV-seronegative. Each CDR3 is given with its conserved first and last residue.

v_call	cdr3_aa
TRBV6-6	CASSYLDRVQPQHF
TRBV4-2	CASSQDRSTDMQYF
TRBV11-3	CASSPRMGETQYF
TRBV7-6	CASSFTPAGGYEQYF
TRBV28	CASRNDRGLETQYF
TRBV29-1	CSEMGQGAYNEQFF
TRBV7-8	CASSSGGTGFYGYTF
TRBV5-1	CASSLDSAGGEQYF
TRBV4-2	CASSQPPPGTKNTDTQYF
TRBV5-1	CASSWGQGPGTDTQYF
TRBV4-1	CASSQVQQTTEAFF
TRBV7-2	CASSLGSPGAGGHGYTF
TRBV28	CASSSSTGGGEAFF
TRBV5-1	CASSLVGGQGAEAFF
TRBV11-3	CASSFTTSRDTQYF
TRBV5-1	CASSRLDSTGELFF
TRBV9	CASGRAEHLADTQYF
TRBV11-2	CASSSPRDTFQETQYF
TRBV11-2	CASSFVAGGLYNEQFF
TRBV7-8	CASSLASGISYNEQFF